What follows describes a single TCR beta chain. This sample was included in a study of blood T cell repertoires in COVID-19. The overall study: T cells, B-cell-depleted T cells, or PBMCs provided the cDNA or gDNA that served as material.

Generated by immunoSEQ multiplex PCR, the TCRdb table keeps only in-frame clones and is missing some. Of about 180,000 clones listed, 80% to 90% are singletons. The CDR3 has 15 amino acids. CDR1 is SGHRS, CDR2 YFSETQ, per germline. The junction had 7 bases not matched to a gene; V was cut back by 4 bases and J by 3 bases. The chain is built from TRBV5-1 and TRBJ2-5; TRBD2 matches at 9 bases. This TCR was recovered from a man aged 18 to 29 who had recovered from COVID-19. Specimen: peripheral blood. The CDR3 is CASSAGAGGKETQYF. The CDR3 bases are TGCGCCAGCAGCGCTGGGGCGGGAGGGAAAGAGACCCAGTACTTC.